This record looks at one T cell receptor beta chain sequence and its context. In the authors' workflow: Estimates of nucleated cell counts were drawn from the amplification of reference gene primers. TCRdb's copy holds only in-frame clones and misses some; the assay was immunoSEQ multiplex PCR. Clone size and V and J calls were adopted from that table, with D and trimming inferred from the DNA. In the table there are some 460,000 clones, more than 85% of which are singletons. This entry is derived from a study of blood T cell repertoires in COVID-19. Overall study: Acute and convalescent COVID-19 specimens originated in the United States, Italy and Spain. From T cells, B-cell-depleted T cells, or PBMCs came the material, which was cDNA or gDNA.

Sequenced: peripheral blood. This receptor was taken from a woman in her twenties or thirties with acute or convalescent COVID-19.

CDR3 sequence reads: CASSDFGETQYF. Here the CDR3 DNA reads TGTGCCAGCAGCGACTTTGGGGAGACCCAGTACTTC. The chain combines TRBV25-1 with TRBJ2-5; D is uncertain. There are 12 residues in the CDR3. The V gene lost 6 bases and the J gene lost 5 bases, with 10 bases spanning the gap. The V gene's germline CDR1 is MGHDK and CDR2 SYGVNS.